This section outlines one T cell receptor (beta chain) sequence together with its context. No cognate antigen has been identified for it. The record has no base qualities; no much larger clone is one base away. CDR1 and CDR2 are read off the germline V gene (reference sequence) as SGHNT and YYREEE. The CDR3 holds 14 amino acids from the cysteine to the phenylalanine. Just the 42-base CDR3 DNA is kept, in frame starting at base 1. V is reduced by 2 bases and J by 2 bases, leaving a spacing of 11 bases between them. The immunoSEQ Assay, a bias-controlled multiplex PCR, was used to amplify TCRbeta CDR3 regions from genomic DNA. The paper's processing steps were these. Nucleated cell counts per sample were estimated from amplification of reference gene primers within the assay. To quantify the absolute abundance of each unique TCRbeta CDR3 rearrangement, sequence reads were collapsed and filtered. Productive Simpson clonality was computed per sample as the square root of Simpson's diversity index over productive rearrangements. TCRdb's version of the immuneACCESS table is confined to in-frame rearrangements and falls short of the full clone set. An unresolved V gene accounts for under half of the shortfall where checked; the remainder is of unknown origin. V and J calls and clone size are given by that table; D and trimming were obtained from the DNA. The sample contains fewer than 350,000 clones, 89% of them found a single time. The ten most abundant clones make up over 9% of the sample.

The data were taken from a study of blood T cell repertoires in COVID-19 (dated by TCRdb to about 2020). Looking at the study overall: The collaborator samples originated in the United States, Italy and Spain and spanned the acute and convalescent phases of COVID-19. Samples came from the ongoing ImmuneRACE study (first 160 participants) plus 1,254 subjects from 6 global collaborators. Where available, HLA class I and class II types were taken from metadata supplied by the sample provider and were not determined by assay-based typing. A freely available public database, intended as a resource for researchers studying the immune response to SARS-CoV-2, is where the repertoires were released. A de-identified subject ID, COVID-19 status, age in years and sex were almost always included in the sample metadata. Subjects who had been exposed to COVID-19, were actively infected with it, or had recovered from it provided the deeply sampled blood TCRbeta repertoires that made up the dataset. The material from the prospective study consisted of cDNA or gDNA derived from T cells, B-cell-depleted T cells, or PBMCs. Study-level results and caveats: Clinical and demographic metadata were provided uncurated, with the amount varying by source and participant.

Enrolling through a virtual design, the prospective study's participants ranged in age from roughly 18 to 100 years and lived across 24 United States geographic areas. To assign participants to cohorts, the prospective study relied on clinical history that participants themselves reported in a screening survey and a study questionnaire. Recovered participants in ImmuneRACE Cohort 3 were defined by two consecutive negative NP/OP PCR tests, clearance by a healthcare professional, or resolution of symptoms. In the prospective study, mobile phlebotomists collected whole blood, serum and a nasopharyngeal or oropharyngeal swab from each participant. Over a roughly 2-month period, participants in the prospective study had the option of providing additional blood draws and questionnaires. Before DNA extraction, prospective study blood samples were shipped either frozen or at room temperature.

The rearrangement combines TRBV5-4 with TRBJ2-7; a tentative D match to TRBD1 spans 6 bases. Specimen: PBMCs or T cells enriched from blood (not recorded which). This receptor was identified in a middle-aged woman who had recovered from COVID-19. The CDR3 sequence is CASSFYRDTYEQYF. The DNA is as follows: TGTGCCAGCAGCTTCTACCGGGACACCTACGAGCAGTACTTC.